Listed below are T cell receptor beta chains from one sample, sequenced in a study. TCRdb used MiXCR to reprocess the 5' RACE reads, holding one entry per CDR3 protein. Among about 5,800 distinct CDR3 sequences, about 28% were seen once, and the ten largest hold about 7.3%. The sequencing input was memory CD4+ T cells sorted from a lymph node. These receptors all stem from a female donor with breast cancer. Both conserved end residues are part of each CDR3. D genes are given only for firm matches. Size tells how often a clone was seen (once, few, many) or the class of an expanded clone, and some rows leave it out.

j_gene: TRBJ1-4
d_gene: -
abundance: medium-sized
v_gene: TRBV12-3/TRBV12-4
CDR3aa: CASSLPATNEKLFF
CDR3nt: TGTGCCAGCAGTCTACCAGCAACTAATGAAAAACTGTTTTTT

j_gene: TRBJ2-1
d_gene: TRBD2
abundance: many
v_gene: TRBV9
CDR3aa: CASSVGSAGGSYNEQFF
CDR3nt: TGTGCCAGCAGCGTCGGGTCAGCGGGAGGCTCCTACAATGAGCAGTTCTTC

j_gene: TRBJ1-2
d_gene: TRBD1
abundance: -
v_gene: TRBV24-1
CDR3aa: CATSDSVAGGAGYGYTF
CDR3nt: TGTGCCACCAGTGATTCCGTGGCAGGGGGCGCAGGCTATGGCTACACCTTC

j_gene: TRBJ2-7
d_gene: -
abundance: -
v_gene: TRBV6-1
CDR3aa: CASSEVMQGEQYF
CDR3nt: TGTGCCAGCAGTGAGGTCATGCAGGGAGAGCAGTACTTC

j_gene: TRBJ1-1
d_gene: -
abundance: many
v_gene: TRBV20-1
CDR3aa: CSASIDEHLNTEAFF
CDR3nt: TGCAGTGCTAGTATTGACGAGCATCTGAACACTGAAGCTTTCTTT

j_gene: TRBJ2-5
d_gene: -
abundance: many
v_gene: TRBV28
CDR3aa: CASSLVGQRGTQYF
CDR3nt: TGTGCCAGCAGTTTAGTCGGACAGCGCGGGACCCAGTACTTC

j_gene: TRBJ2-1
d_gene: -
abundance: medium-sized
v_gene: TRBV5-1
CDR3aa: CASSLTSDSEYNEQFF
CDR3nt: TGCGCCAGCAGCTTGACGTCGGACAGCGAATACAATGAGCAGTTCTTC

j_gene: TRBJ2-7
d_gene: -
abundance: medium-sized
v_gene: TRBV29-1
CDR3aa: CSSSPGRWGPFSYEQYF
CDR3nt: TGCAGCTCCTCCCCGGGGAGATGGGGACCGTTCTCCTACGAGCAGTACTTC

j_gene: TRBJ2-1
d_gene: -
abundance: many
v_gene: TRBV9
CDR3aa: CASRRGFVNEQFF
CDR3nt: TGTGCCAGCAGACGGGGTTTCGTAAATGAGCAGTTCTTC

j_gene: TRBJ2-4
d_gene: TRBD1
abundance: -
v_gene: TRBV18
CDR3aa: CASFPQGAKNIQYF
CDR3nt: TGTGCCAGCTTCCCTCAGGGGGCTAAAAACATTCAGTACTTC

j_gene: TRBJ1-5
d_gene: -
abundance: many
v_gene: TRBV28
CDR3aa: CASSFGGIRRRISNQPQHF
CDR3nt: TGTGCCAGCAGTTTTGGGGGGATTCGACGCAGAATTAGCAATCAGCCCCAGCATTTT

j_gene: TRBJ2-7
d_gene: -
abundance: many
v_gene: TRBV7-3
CDR3aa: CASSLIPGPEAYEQYF
CDR3nt: TGTGCCAGCAGCTTAATACCGGGACCCGAGGCCTACGAGCAGTACTTC

j_gene: TRBJ1-1
d_gene: -
abundance: many
v_gene: TRBV6-5
CDR3aa: CASRKVRTVEAFF
CDR3nt: TGTGCCAGCAGAAAAGTTCGGACGGTTGAAGCTTTCTTT